This entry lists 9 T cell receptor beta chains sequenced from one sample in a study of T cell responses to AZD1222 COVID-19 vaccine. Clones were sequenced by immunoSEQ multiplex PCR, and TCRdb holds only the in-frame ones, with some missing. The data show roughly 140,000 clones, with roughly 91% seen just once and about 1.9% held by the top ten. The sample was peripheral blood, taken on day 0 of AZD1222 vaccination. The receptor set was obtained from an adult in good health.

J is TRBJ1-3 and V is TRBV24-1; 7 nucleotides match TRBD1. V was clipped by 8 bases and J by 1 base; unmatched bases: 4. This CDR3 has 14 amino acids. The germline CDR1 and CDR2 sequences are KGHDR and SFDVKD. CDR3 loop: CATTYRGSGNTIYF. In DNA form, the CDR3 reads TGTGCCACCACATACAGGGGATCTGGAAACACCATATATTTT.

This sequence joins TRBV2 and TRBJ1-5; D might be TRBD1 (5 bases). The V end lost 4 bases, the J end lost 0 bases, and 7 bases lay between the germline ends. Germline V gives CDR1 SNHLY, CDR2 FYNNEI. This CDR3 region has 14 residues. CDR3 sequence reads: CASSGRVSNQPQHF. In DNA form, the CDR3 reads TGTGCCAGCAGTGGCAGGGTTAGCAATCAGCCCCAGCATTTT.

In its sample, this clone was seen once. The chain is built from TRBV5-1 and TRBJ1-2, with D possibly TRBD1 on 5 matching bases. Trimming pared 2 bases from V and 2 bases from J, leaving 10 bases between. The CDR3 is made up of 14 amino acids. The germline V gene has CDR1 SGHRS and CDR2 YFSETQ. The CDR3 DNA is TGCGCCAGCAGCTTCGGGGACGGAAACTATGGCTACACCTTC. This codes for CASSFGDGNYGYTF. Complete variable domain (other parts from reference TRBV5-1 and TRBJ1-2): KAGVTQTPRYLIKTRGQQVTLSCSPISGHRSVSWYQQTPGQGLQFLFEYFSETQRNKGNFPGRFSGRQFSNSRSEMNVSTLELGDSALYLCASSFGDGNYGYTFGSGTRLTVV.

This clone was recorded only once. V usage is TRBV4-1 and J usage is TRBJ1-1, with a possible D match to TRBD1 (6 bases). Germline V gene lookup returns CDR1 MGHRA and CDR2 YSYEKL. The CDR3 has 15 amino acids. V lost 1 base, J lost 0 bases, and 9 bases lay in between. Here the CDR3 DNA reads TGCGCCAGCAGCCAAGCGGGGGCCATGAACACTGAAGCTTTCTTT. It encodes CASSQAGAMNTEAFF.

V and J are TRBV29-1 and TRBJ2-3; maybe TRBD2 (6 bases). This CDR3 has 13 residues. V shed 4 bases and J shed 1 base, with 9 bases lying between them. From germline, CDR1 is SQVTM and CDR2 ANQGSEA. The CDR3 DNA follows: TGCAGCGTTGGGGCTAGCGGCACAGATACGCAGTATTTT. Encoded protein: CSVGASGTDTQYF.

The chain is built from TRBV18 and TRBJ1-1, with a tentative D call TRBD1 (6 bases). From germline, CDR1 is KGHSH and CDR2 LQKENI. V was pared by 2 bases and J by 5 bases, with 12 bases between. The CDR3 extends over 14 amino acids. This chain's CDR3 is CASSPKTGGTEAFF. CDR3 nucleotides: TGTGCCAGCTCACCAAAGACAGGAGGGACTGAAGCTTTCTTT.

With respect to this clone: One base away lies a much larger clone, so this may be a sequencing read error. The CDR3 bases are TGTGCCAGCAGCCAAGGGGCAGGGGCCTACGAGCAGTACTTC. It encodes CASSQGAGAYEQYF. This chain joins TRBV3-1 (or the pseudogene TRBV3-2) and TRBJ2-7, with D maybe TRBD1 (6 bases). The CDR3 runs to 14 residues. Trimming took off 1 base at V and 2 bases at J, with 9 bases between the two ends. Per the germline V gene, CDR1 is LGHDT and CDR2 is YNNKEL (reference sequence).

The chain couples TRBV2 to TRBJ2-5; tentative D call: TRBD1 (6 bases). In germline, CDR1 is SNHLY, CDR2 FYNNEI. V lost 3 bases and J 3 bases, leaving 17 bases between the germline ends. This CDR3 is built from 16 residues. The CDR3 sequence: CASSDSGRGGEETQYF. In DNA form, the CDR3 reads TGTGCCAGCAGTGATTCGGGACGAGGGGGTGAAGAGACCCAGTACTTC.

V and J are TRBV5-1 and TRBJ1-1; 11 nucleotides line up with TRBD1. J lost 7 bases, V lost 4 bases, and 9 bases had no gene match. Germline loops: CDR1 SGHRS, CDR2 YFSETQ. The CDR3 spans 15 residues. CDR3 in amino acids: CASSPDRGHDGEAFF. The DNA for the CDR3 is TGCGCCAGCAGCCCGGACAGGGGGCATGATGGTGAAGCTTTCTTT.